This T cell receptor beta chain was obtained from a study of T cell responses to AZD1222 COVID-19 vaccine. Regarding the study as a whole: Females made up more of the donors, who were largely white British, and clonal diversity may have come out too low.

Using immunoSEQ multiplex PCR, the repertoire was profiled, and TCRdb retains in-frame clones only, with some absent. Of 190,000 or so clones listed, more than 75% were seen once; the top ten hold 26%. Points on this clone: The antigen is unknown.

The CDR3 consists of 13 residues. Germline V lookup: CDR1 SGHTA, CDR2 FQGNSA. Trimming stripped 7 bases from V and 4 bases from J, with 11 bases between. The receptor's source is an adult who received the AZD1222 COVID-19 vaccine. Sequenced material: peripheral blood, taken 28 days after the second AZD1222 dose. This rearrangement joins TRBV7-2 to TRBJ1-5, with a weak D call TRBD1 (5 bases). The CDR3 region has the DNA TGTGCCAGCACCCGGGACCGGAATCAGCCCCAGCATTTT. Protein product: CASTRDRNQPQHF.